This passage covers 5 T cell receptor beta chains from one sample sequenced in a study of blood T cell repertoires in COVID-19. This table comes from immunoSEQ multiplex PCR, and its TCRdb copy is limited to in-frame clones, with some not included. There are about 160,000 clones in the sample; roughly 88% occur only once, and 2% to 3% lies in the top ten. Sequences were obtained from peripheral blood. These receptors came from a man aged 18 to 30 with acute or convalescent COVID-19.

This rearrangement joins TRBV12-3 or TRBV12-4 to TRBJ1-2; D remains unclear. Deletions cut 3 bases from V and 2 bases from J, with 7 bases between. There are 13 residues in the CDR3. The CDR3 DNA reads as TGTGCCAGCAGTTTGTCACAGAACTATGGCTACACCTTC. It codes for CASSLSQNYGYTF.

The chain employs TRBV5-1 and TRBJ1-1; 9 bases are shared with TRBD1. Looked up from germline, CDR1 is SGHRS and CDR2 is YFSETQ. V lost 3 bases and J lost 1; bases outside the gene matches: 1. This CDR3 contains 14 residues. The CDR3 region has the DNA TGCGCCAGCAGCTCGACAGGGGGGAACACTGAAGCTTTCTTT. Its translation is CASSSTGGNTEAFF.

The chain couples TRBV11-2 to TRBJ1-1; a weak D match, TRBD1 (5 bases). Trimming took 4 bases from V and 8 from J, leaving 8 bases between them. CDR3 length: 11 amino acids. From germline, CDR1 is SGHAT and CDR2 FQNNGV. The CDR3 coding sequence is TGTGCCAGCAGCTACAGGACAGAAGCTTTCTTT. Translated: CASSYRTEAFF.

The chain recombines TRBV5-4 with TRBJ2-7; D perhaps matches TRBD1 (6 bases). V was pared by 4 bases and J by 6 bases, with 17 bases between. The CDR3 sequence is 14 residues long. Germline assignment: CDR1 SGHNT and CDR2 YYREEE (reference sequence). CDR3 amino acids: CASSPQTGPGEQYF. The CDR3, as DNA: TGTGCCAGCAGCCCTCAAACAGGGCCCGGCGAGCAGTACTTC.

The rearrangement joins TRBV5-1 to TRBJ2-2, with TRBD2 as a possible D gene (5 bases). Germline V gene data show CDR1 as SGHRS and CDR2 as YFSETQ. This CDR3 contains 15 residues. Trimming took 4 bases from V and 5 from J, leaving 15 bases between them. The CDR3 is CASSALGGETGELFF. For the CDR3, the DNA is TGCGCCAGCAGCGCCCTTGGAGGTGAGACCGGGGAGCTGTTTTTT.